The sequence of this T cell receptor beta chain was determined in a study of CD8 T cells in ankylosing spondylitis. In TCRdb, the 5' RACE reads were re-called with MiXCR into one record per CDR3 protein. The sample has about 540,000 distinct CDR3 sequences, approximately 12% seen once. The study's findings and limits: Typical of ankylosing spondylitis blood, it appeared, was a TCR beta motif of about eight highly homologous variants.

On this clonotype itself: Its antigen is not known.

The source is a male donor with ankylosing spondylitis. Source material: blood, either unsorted or a sorted T cell fraction (not recorded which).

In DNA, the CDR3 is TGTGCCAGCGAATCAGGGGCGAACACTGAAGCTTTCTTT. Translated: CASESGANTEAFF. This chain joins TRBV2 and TRBJ1-1; D may be TRBD1 (6 bases). From germline, CDR1 is SNHLY and CDR2 FYNNEI. The CDR3 runs to 13 residues. V was cut by 8 bases and J by 1 base, with 11 bases left in between.